This T cell receptor (beta chain) was found in a study of T-cell memory formation after mild COVID-19. Whole-study results and caveats: Pre-infection memory held some responding clones, suggesting pre-existing cross-reactive T cells responded.

Germline CDR1 and CDR2: DFQATT and SNEGSKA (reference sequence). CDR3 length: 12 amino acids. J lost 2 bases, V lost 5 bases, and 1 base had no gene match. TCRdb itself ran the 5' RACE reads through MiXCR, one entry per CDR3 protein. The sample lists fewer than 50,000 distinct CDR3 sequences, approximately 9.7% occurring once. At least ten counts were recorded for this clonotype. The antigen remains undetermined. The material sequenced was PBMCs or a T cell subset sorted from them (not recorded which). V is TRBV20-1 and J is TRBJ1-2; TRBD1 agrees at 8 bases. The origin of this receptor is an adult woman who had mild COVID-19 (a few samples of this study predate the infection). Cell type and time point are not known. CDR3 bases: TGCAGTGCTCGGACAGGGAACTATGGCTACACCTTC. This codes for CSARTGNYGYTF.